The text below deals with one TCR beta chain. The antigen remains unidentified. The sample originates from a study of T cell responses to AZD1222 COVID-19 vaccine. Generated by immunoSEQ multiplex PCR, the TCRdb table keeps only in-frame clones and is missing some. Seen here are roughly 120,000 clones, 85% to 90% observed once, and the top ten hold roughly 7%. General study findings and limits: Spike-wide coverage was observed for vaccine-associated CD4 TCRs, with dominant responses at 160-218 and 743-854. Nearly half of spike-specific TCRs reportedly target unmutated variant regions.

The sample here was peripheral blood, taken 28 days after the second AZD1222 dose. The TCR sequence derives from an adult who received the AZD1222 COVID-19 vaccine.

CDR3 in amino acids: CASNPHKISKNIQYF. CDR3 in DNA: TGTGCCAGCAACCCCCATAAGATCTCCAAAAACATTCAGTACTTC. The chain employs TRBV16 and TRBJ2-4; no firm D call. Germline CDR1 KGHSY, CDR2 FQNENV. The CDR3 totals 15 residues. V shed 7 bases and J shed 2 bases, with 15 bases lying between them.